The 18 T cell receptor beta chains given below trace back to one sample, sequenced in a study of cytomegalovirus exposure and HLA in healthy donors. Primers: 60 Vbeta forward and 13 Jbeta reverse. Libraries were prepared by immunoSEQ multiplex PCR; TCRdb keeps only in-frame clonotypes and omits some of them. The profile shows approximately 110,000 clones, roughly 69% of them singletons. Sequencing used PBMCs. These receptors came from a man between 45 and 60 years old in good health and CMV-seropositive.

The V call is TRBV5-4, the J call TRBJ2-5; 11 bases are shared with TRBD2. The V gene's germline CDR1 is SGHNT and CDR2 YYREEE (reference sequence). CDR3 length: 15 residues. Trimming at V came to 4 bases and at J to 3 bases, leaving 5 bases not matched to a gene. The CDR3 region is CASSPSGLAEETQYF. The CDR3 nucleotides read TGTGCCAGCAGCCCCTCGGGACTAGCGGAAGAGACCCAGTACTTC.

This sequence joins TRBV5-6 and TRBJ1-1; TRBD1 matches 8 bases. The germline V gene has CDR1 SGHDT and CDR2 YYEEEE. The CDR3 is 14 residues long. The trim removed 1 base at V and 8 bases at J, leaving 7 bases unmatched. CDR3 residues: CASSLRQGTPEAFF. As DNA, the CDR3 is TGTGCCAGCAGCTTGAGACAGGGGACTCCCGAAGCTTTCTTT.

The J gene is TRBJ2-2, the V gene TRBV5-1; tentatively, D is TRBD2 (7 bases). V dropped 6 bases and J dropped 5 bases, with 17 bases sitting between them. The CDR3 runs to 15 residues. Germline V gene data show CDR1 as SGHRS and CDR2 as YFSETQ. In DNA, the CDR3 is TGCGCCAGCAATTCCGGGGGGCGAAAGACCGGGGAGCTGTTTTTT. Protein product: CASNSGGRKTGELFF.

The chain employs TRBV27 and TRBJ1-2; 7 bases line up with TRBD1. CDR3 length equals 17 residues. Germline lookup yields CDR1 MNHEY and CDR2 SMNVEV (reference sequence). The V gene end was trimmed by 5 bases and the J gene end by 0 bases; junction bases not matched to a gene: 12. The CDR3 loop is CASSPRATGPSNYGYTF. CDR3 nucleotides: TGTGCCAGCAGTCCAAGGGCGACAGGGCCATCTAACTATGGCTACACCTTC.

V usage is TRBV30 and J usage is TRBJ2-2; unclear D gene. The CDR3 has 14 amino acids. Between the trimmed V and J ends, which lost 3 bases and 3 bases, there was a span of 11 bases. The germline V gene has CDR1 GTSNPN and CDR2 SVGIG (reference sequence). In nucleotides, the CDR3 is TGTGCCTGGAGCCAAGACGCGGACACCGGGGAGCTGTTTTTT. Translation gives CAWSQDADTGELFF.

The V and J genes are TRBV11-2 and TRBJ1-6, with D maybe TRBD1 (6 bases). Between the trimmed V and J ends, which lost 5 bases and 8 bases, there was a span of 19 bases. CDR3 size: 16 residues. CDR1 and CDR2 from the germline V gene are SGHAT and FQNNGV. The CDR3 sequence: CASSQRQGGGDSPLHF. CDR3 nucleotides: TGTGCCAGCAGCCAACGTCAGGGAGGGGGGGATTCACCCCTCCACTTT.

This sequence joins TRBV10-3 and TRBJ1-2; possible D gene TRBD1, 5 bases. The CDR3 runs 14 residues. Germline CDR1 is ENHRY and CDR2 is SYGVKD. V was pared by 3 bases and J by 4 bases, with 12 bases between. CDR3 sequence reads: CAISDPDSSYGYTF. The CDR3 DNA is TGTGCCATCAGTGATCCCGACAGTTCCTATGGCTACACCTTC.

This clone was picked up one time. CDR3 bases: TGTGCCAGCAGCCCCATCCGCGGACAGAGACTCTACGAGCAGTACTTC. Encoded protein: CASSPIRGQRLYEQYF. V is TRBV11-2 and J is TRBJ2-7; TRBD1 might be the D (6 bases). Trimming shortened V by 5 bases and J by 3 bases, and 20 bases separated the two germline ends. Per the germline V gene, CDR1 is SGHAT and CDR2 is FQNNGV. The CDR3 runs to 16 residues. The full variable domain, completed using reference TRBV11-2 and TRBJ2-7, is EAGVAQSPRYKIIEKRQSVAFWCNPISGHATLYWYQQILGQGPKLLIQFQNNGVVDDSQLPKDRFSAERLKGVDSTLKIQPAKLEDSAVYLCASSPIRGQRLYEQYFGPGTRLTVT.

A few counts support this clone. This chain joins TRBV19 and TRBJ2-7; 8 bases are a match to TRBD1. Germline V gene sequence: CDR1 LNHDA, CDR2 SQIVND (reference sequence). The CDR3 runs 13 residues. J gave up 5 bases and V 4 bases, and 4 bases lay outside the gene matches. The CDR3 bases are TGTGCCAGTAGTACGCCGACAGGGGACGAGCAGTACTTC. Residues: CASSTPTGDEQYF.

The chain carries TRBV10-3 and TRBJ2-3; 12 bases match TRBD2. The CDR3 has 15 amino acids. Germline V gene lookup returns CDR1 ENHRY and CDR2 SYGVKD. Trimming removed 6 bases from V and 4 bases from J; junction bases left unmatched: 5. The CDR3 loop reads CAIRETSGSADTQYF. CDR3 nucleotides: TGTGCCATCAGGGAGACTAGCGGGAGTGCAGATACGCAGTATTTT.

This chain joins TRBV6-6 and TRBJ2-1, with 11 bases identical to TRBD2. After removal of 7 bases from V and 7 bases from J, the junction contained 9 bases not matched to a gene. The CDR3 contains 15 residues. Looked up from germline, CDR1 is MNHNY and CDR2 is SVGAGI (reference sequence). The CDR3 sequence: CASTWGLAGGNEQFF. The CDR3 coding sequence is TGTGCCAGCACCTGGGGGCTAGCGGGAGGAAATGAGCAGTTCTTC.

The chain carries TRBV2 and TRBJ2-6; possibly TRBD2 for D (7 bases). CDR1 and CDR2 from the germline V gene are SNHLY and FYNNEI. Trimming removed 7 bases at V and 2 bases at J, with 15 bases between. This CDR3 comprises 16 residues. Here the CDR3 DNA reads TGTGCCAGCACCGAAGGGGGGGTTACTGGGGCCAACGTCCTGACTTTC. Translated: CASTEGGVTGANVLTF.

This chain joins TRBV6-5 and TRBJ1-1, with D possibly being TRBD1 (5 bases). Between the trimmed V and J ends, which lost 8 bases and 4 bases, there was a span of 14 bases. This CDR3 is built from 13 residues. Germline V gene data show CDR1 as MNHEY and CDR2 as SVGAGI. This chain's CDR3 is CASVAGQVTEAFF. The CDR3 DNA reads TGTGCCAGCGTTGCGGGGCAGGTCACTGAAGCTTTCTTT.

The chain recombines TRBV12-5 with TRBJ1-5, with D possibly being TRBD1 (6 bases). Germline CDR1 is LGHNT and CDR2 is FRNRAP. The CDR3 is 15 amino acids. The V and J ends lost 6 bases and 6 bases respectively, with 18 bases between them. Here the CDR3 DNA reads TGTGCTAGTGGCCGCGGACAGCCCTCCTCTCAGCCCCAGCATTTT. Translation gives CASGRGQPSSQPQHF.

This rearrangement joins TRBV5-1 to TRBJ2-3; 10 bases are shared with TRBD2. Trimming at V came to 8 bases and at J to 7 bases, leaving 13 bases not matched to a gene. The germline CDR1 and CDR2 sequences are SGHRS and YFSETQ. The CDR3 covers 15 residues. In DNA form, the CDR3 reads TGCGCCAGTAAACGACTAGCGGGCGAAGGGAATACGCAGTATTTT. It encodes CASKRLAGEGNTQYF.

The chain combines TRBV19 with TRBJ2-1; tentatively, D is TRBD2 (5 bases). Germline lookup yields CDR1 LNHDA and CDR2 SQIVND (reference sequence). V gave up 3 bases and J gave up 0 bases, with 18 bases separating them. The CDR3 consists of 18 residues. This CDR3 is CASSIEPWKRTSYNEQFF. The CDR3 bases are TGTGCCAGTAGTATCGAACCATGGAAGCGGACCTCCTACAATGAGCAGTTCTTC.

V usage is TRBV5-6 and J usage is TRBJ2-5; no reliable D call. Looked up from germline, CDR1 is SGHDT and CDR2 is YYEEEE. The CDR3 has 16 residues. V shed 2 bases and J shed 1 base, with 15 bases lying between them. CDR3 in DNA: TGTGCCAGCAGCTTTGGTGCGGCAGCCCCCCAAGAGACCCAGTACTTC. Protein product: CASSFGAAAPQETQYF.

The sample holds one count of this clone. The genes are TRBV5-1 and TRBJ2-1, with TRBD2 matching over 7 bases. V lost 0 bases, J lost 8 bases, and 11 bases stayed unmatched. This CDR3 spans 16 amino acids. From germline, CDR1 is SGHRS and CDR2 YFSETQ. The CDR3 region is CASSLASGTLSHEQFF. As DNA, the CDR3 is TGCGCCAGCAGCTTGGCTAGCGGCACTTTATCCCATGAGCAGTTCTTC.